Below, one T cell receptor beta chain is given with its context. Its antigen is unknown. This sample was taken from a study of response to subunit inactivated influenza vaccine. Study-wide findings and caveats: Each seasonal influenza vaccination recruits few new T cells, the authors suggested.

TCRdb itself ran the RT-PCR reads through MiXCR, one entry per CDR3 protein. The sample lists around 200,000 distinct CDR3 sequences, around 9.2% occurring once. This TCR derives from a man in his forties or fifties who received an inactivated influenza vaccine. This material consisted of non-naive T cells sorted from PBMCs, taken on the day of vaccination.

CDR3 coding DNA: TGTGCCAGCAGCTTAGCTGGGACATTCAATCAGCCCCAGCATTTT. Translated: CASSLAGTFNQPQHF. This chain uses TRBV7-2 with TRBJ1-5, with D possibly being TRBD1 (6 bases). The CDR3 has 15 residues. V lost 0 bases to trimming and J lost 3 bases, with 9 bases between them. The germline CDR1 and CDR2 sequences are SGHTA and FQGNSA.